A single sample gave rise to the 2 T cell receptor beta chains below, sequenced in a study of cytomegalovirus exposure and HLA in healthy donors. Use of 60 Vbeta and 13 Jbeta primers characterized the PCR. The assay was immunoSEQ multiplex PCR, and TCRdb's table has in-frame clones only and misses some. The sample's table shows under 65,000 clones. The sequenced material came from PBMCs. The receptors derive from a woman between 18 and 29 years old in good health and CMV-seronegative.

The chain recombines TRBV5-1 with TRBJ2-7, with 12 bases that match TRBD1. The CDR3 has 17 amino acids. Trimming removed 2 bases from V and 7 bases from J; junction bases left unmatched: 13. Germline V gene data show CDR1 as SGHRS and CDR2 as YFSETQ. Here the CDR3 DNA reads TGCGCCAGCAGCTTCCCGGAGCAGGGACAGGGGGCGCGAGAGCAGTACTTC. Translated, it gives CASSFPEQGQGAREQYF.

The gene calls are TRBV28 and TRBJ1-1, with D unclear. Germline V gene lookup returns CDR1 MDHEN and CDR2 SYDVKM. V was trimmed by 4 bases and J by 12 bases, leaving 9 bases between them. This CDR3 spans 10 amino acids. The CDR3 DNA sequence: TGTGCCAGCAGTTCTCGTTGGCCTTTCTTT. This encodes CASSSRWPFF. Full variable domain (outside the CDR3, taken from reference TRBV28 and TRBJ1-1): DVKVTQSSRYLVKRTGEKVFLECVQDMDHENMFWYRQDPGLGLRLIYFSYDVKMKEKGDIPEGYSVSREKKERFSLILESASTNQTSMYLCASSSRWPFFGQGTRLTVV.